One sample yielded the 15 T cell receptor beta chains listed below, sequenced in a study of regulatory T cells in long-lasting Graves disease. Through Arm-PCR of CDR3 regions and iRepertoire HTBI primers, TCR beta libraries were built. TCRdb re-analysed the multiplex PCR reads in MiXCR, keeping a single row per CDR3 protein. Here the sample spans a few hundred thousand distinct CDR3 sequences, 20% to 25% being singletons. The time point was: persistent/refractory GD, antithyroid drugs over 5 years with positive TRAb. The TCR library used RNA extracted from PBMCs. Sequences were derived from peripheral blood mononuclear cells (PBMCs), sampled when the disease was refractory, from a patient treated with antithyroid drugs. The receptors come from a female donor with Graves disease.

This clonotype was observed at least ten times. The chain recombines TRBV6-8 with TRBJ1-5; 7 bases are a match to TRBD1. The CDR3 extends over 15 amino acids. Germline loops: CDR1 MNHGY, CDR2 SAAAGT. V lost 2 bases and J lost 1; bases outside the gene matches: 2. The CDR3 spells CASSYQGQSNQPQHF. For the CDR3, the DNA is TGTGCCAGCAGTTACCAGGGACAGAGCAATCAGCCCCAGCATTTT.

This clonotype was seen a few times. The rearrangement joins TRBV7-9 to TRBJ1-6, with D possibly being TRBD1 (5 bases). This CDR3 is 14 amino acids long. CDR1 SEHNR and CDR2 FQNEAQ come from the germline V gene (reference sequence). The V end was cut by 6 bases, the J end by 8 bases, with 14 bases between. The CDR3 spells CASSTHRGDSPLHF. As DNA, the CDR3 is TGTGCCAGCAGTACACATCGGGGGGATTCACCCCTCCACTTT.

This clonotype was counted between two and nine times. V usage is TRBV14 and J usage is TRBJ1-5; D gene uncertain. This CDR3 is built from 13 residues. The V end lost 0 bases, the J end lost 3 bases, and 3 bases lay between the germline ends. Germline V gives CDR1 SGHDN, CDR2 FVKESK. Here the CDR3 reads CASSQDYNQPQHF. The CDR3 nucleotides read TGTGCCAGCAGCCAAGATTACAATCAGCCCCAGCATTTT.

A few counts support this clonotype. The rearrangement joins TRBV20-1 to TRBJ2-5, with D hard to call. V shed 1 base and J shed 3 bases, with 12 bases lying between them. Germline CDR1 and CDR2: DFQATT and SNEGSKA (reference sequence). The length of the CDR3 is 14 residues. CDR3 protein: CSARVRHKEETQYF. CDR3 nucleotide sequence: TGCAGTGCTAGAGTGCGACATAAAGAAGAGACCCAGTACTTC.

The CDR3, as DNA: TGCGCCAGCAGCTTTTCGGGTGGAGGGGAGGCCCAGTACTTC. This codes for CASSFSGGGEAQYF. The rearrangement links TRBV5-1 to TRBJ2-5; TRBD2 is a possible D gene (6 bases). CDR3 length equals 14 residues. Germline-derived CDR1 and CDR2 are SGHRS and YFSETQ. Trimming shortened V by 2 bases and J by 9 bases, and 17 bases separated the two germline ends.

There are many counts of this clonotype. A read error may produce the germline difference seen at one junction end. The chain links TRBV7-2 to TRBJ1-2, with D maybe TRBD1 (5 bases). Germline lookup yields CDR1 SGHTA and CDR2 FQGNSA. CDR3 size: 13 residues. CDR3 region: CANSFADMHGYTF. The CDR3, as DNA: TGTGCCAACAGCTTTGCGGACATGCATGGCTACACCTTC.

This clonotype was seen at least ten times. V and J are TRBV27 and TRBJ2-7, with a tentative D call TRBD1 (6 bases). Germline V gene data show CDR1 as MNHEY and CDR2 as SMNVEV (reference sequence). The CDR3 is 13 residues long. V lost 8 bases, J lost 0 bases, and 11 bases lay in between. The CDR3 DNA is TGTGCCAGCCACGGACAGACCTCCTACGAGCAGTACTTC. Encoded protein: CASHGQTSYEQYF.

This clonotype was picked up many times. The chain recombines TRBV12-3 or TRBV12-4 with TRBJ1-3; 10 nucleotides agree with TRBD1. The CDR3 covers 17 residues. The J segment lost 0 bases and the V segment lost 4 bases, leaving 6 bases of the junction unmatched. This CDR3 is CASSSWGQGRSGNTIYF. The CDR3 DNA sequence: TGTGCCAGCAGTTCATGGGGACAGGGGCGCTCTGGAAACACCATATATTTT.

The V and J genes are TRBV5-8 and TRBJ2-5; D may be TRBD1 (5 bases). This CDR3 has 18 residues. From germline, CDR1 is SGHTS and CDR2 YDEGEE. V lost 2 bases, J lost 2 bases, and 22 bases lay in between. CDR3 sequence (DNA): TGTGCCAGCAGCTTCTCGGCAGGGTTTTTCCTTGCGCAAGAGACCCAGTACTTC. Translated: CASSFSAGFFLAQETQYF.

This clonotype was observed a few times. Since a much larger clone is just one base distant, this may be a read error. This chain connects TRBV10-3 to TRBJ2-2; TRBD1 might be the D (6 bases). CDR1 and CDR2 (germline): ENHRY, SYGVKD. This CDR3 has 15 amino acids. The CDR3 reads CAVSEQRTATGELFF. DNA for the CDR3: TGTGCCGTCAGTGAGCAGCGGACAGCTACCGGGGAGCTGTTTTTT.

This chain joins TRBV5-8 and TRBJ1-2; D is ambiguous. The CDR3 extends over 13 amino acids. Germline CDR1 reads SGHTS; CDR2 reads YDEGEE. V lost 4 bases, J lost 8 bases, and 15 bases lay in between. The CDR3 loop reads CASSGPWTYGYTF. The DNA for the CDR3 is TGTGCCAGCAGCGGACCATGGACGTACGGCTACACCTTC.

CDR3 region: CASSPTRTSDTQYF. For the CDR3, the DNA is TGTGCCAGCAGTCCAACCAGAACCTCAGATACGCAGTATTTT. The rearrangement uses TRBV27 and TRBJ2-3; D is ambiguous. V was cut by 5 bases and J by 4 bases, with 13 bases left in between. The germline gives CDR1 MNHEY, CDR2 SMNVEV (reference sequence). The CDR3 runs 14 residues.

This clonotype was detected ten times or more. V and J are TRBV28 and TRBJ2-7; D is unresolved. The germline CDR1 and CDR2 sequences are MDHEN and SYDVKM. The CDR3 has 11 amino acids. Trimming left V 8 bases short and J 0 bases short, with 5 bases between. The CDR3 DNA reads as TGTGCCAGCGAGAGCTCCTACGAGCAGTACTTC. Its protein is CASESSYEQYF.

This clonotype was seen repeatedly, ten times or more. The gene calls are TRBV28 and TRBJ2-7; maybe TRBD2 (5 bases). The CDR3 contains 15 residues. Trimming stripped 1 base from V and 3 bases from J, with 13 bases between. Germline-derived CDR1 and CDR2 are MDHEN and SYDVKM. The CDR3, as DNA: TGTGCCAGCAGTTTATTTCCCCCTCGGGGCTACGAGCAGTACTTC. Its translation is CASSLFPPRGYEQYF.

This clonotype was seen at least ten times. This rearrangement joins TRBV29-1 to TRBJ2-4, with TRBD2 as a possible D gene (6 bases). Germline loops: CDR1 SQVTM, CDR2 ANQGSEA. V dropped 4 bases and J dropped 5 bases, with 18 bases sitting between them. The CDR3 spans 15 residues. DNA for the CDR3: TGCAGCGTTGGGAGGATAGCGGCTAGGGAAAACATTCAGTACTTC. The encoded protein is CSVGRIAARENIQYF.